The 5 T cell receptor beta chains below were found in one sample sequenced in a study of blood T cell repertoires in COVID-19. Generated by immunoSEQ multiplex PCR, the TCRdb table keeps only in-frame clones and is missing some. The sample records 65,000 to 75,000 clones, approximately 78% being singletons. The sequencing input was peripheral blood. Receptors originate from a woman older than 75 with acute or convalescent COVID-19.

In this sample, this clone turned up once. The chain carries TRBV5-5 and TRBJ1-1, with D possibly TRBD1 on 6 matching bases. CDR3 size: 14 residues. The germline V gene encodes CDR1 SGHKS and CDR2 YYEKEE (reference sequence). V was cut by 5 bases and J by 4 bases, with 15 bases left in between. CDR3 amino acids: CASRPRTGITEAFF. The CDR3 coding sequence is TGTGCCAGCAGACCAAGAACAGGGATCACTGAAGCTTTCTTT.

This clone was counted once. The rearrangement links TRBV5-1 to TRBJ2-1, with 9 bases fitting TRBD2. This CDR3 region has 16 residues. Germline CDR1 is SGHRS and CDR2 is YFSETQ. Losses at the gene ends were 4 bases for V and 5 bases for J; bases not matched to a gene: 10. The CDR3 DNA follows: TGCGCCAGCAGCGTTATGCTAGCGGGGATAAACAATGAGCAGTTCTTC. It codes for CASSVMLAGINNEQFF.

The chain couples TRBV19 to TRBJ2-3; TRBD1 aligns across 7 bases. J gave up 6 bases and V 10 bases, and 16 bases lay outside the gene matches. This CDR3 comprises 15 residues. The germline gives CDR1 LNHDA, CDR2 SQIVND (reference sequence). CDR3 in DNA: TGTGCCAAAAGGGGGCCTGGTCCATTTCCCGATACGCAGTATTTT. Amino acids: CAKRGPGPFPDTQYF.

In this sample, this clone turned up once. CDR3 DNA: TGCGCCAGCAGCTGGACAGCTAACACCGGGGAGCTGTTTTTT. Encoded protein: CASSWTANTGELFF. The chain employs TRBV5-1 and TRBJ2-2, with D maybe TRBD1 (6 bases). CDR1 SGHRS and CDR2 YFSETQ come from the germline V gene. V was shortened by 3 bases and J by 2 bases, with 8 bases between the two germline ends. The CDR3 runs 14 residues.

The chain uses TRBV5-5 and TRBJ2-3; D not resolved. The germline gives CDR1 SGHKS, CDR2 YYEKEE (reference sequence). The CDR3 is 16 amino acids. Trimming left V 4 bases short and J 0 bases short, with 15 bases between. CDR3 nucleotide sequence: TGTGCCAGCAGCCCCCCAGGTACCTCAAGCACAGATACGCAGTATTTT. Translation: CASSPPGTSSTDTQYF.